These T cell receptor beta chains were read from a single sample in a study of blood T cell repertoires in COVID-19. The table came from immunoSEQ multiplex PCR; TCRdb's copy has only in-frame clones and leaves some out. Altogether around 250,000 clones are present, roughly nine tenths being singletons, with the ten largest covering 6.2%. Source material: peripheral blood. These receptors came from a man in his 60s with acute or convalescent COVID-19. The CDR3 runs from the conserved cysteine through the conserved F or W. The D gene is left open where the match is weak. Clone size is stated in some rows and not others, as once, few, many or a class when expanded.

clone size: few
J gene: TRBJ2-1
D gene: TRBD1
V gene: TRBV19
CDR3 protein: CASSARQGAGNEQFF
CDR3 DNA: TGTGCCAGTAGTGCCCGACAGGGGGCCGGCAATGAGCAGTTCTTC

clone size: -
J gene: TRBJ1-1
D gene: -
V gene: TRBV9
CDR3 protein: CASSVEDGGWTNTEAFF
CDR3 DNA: TGTGCCAGCAGCGTGGAGGACGGTGGGTGGACGAACACTGAAGCTTTCTTT

clone size: once
J gene: TRBJ2-3
D gene: TRBD2
V gene: TRBV5-1
CDR3 protein: CASSSSGEPSTDTQYF
CDR3 DNA: TGCGCCAGCAGCTCGAGCGGGGAACCAAGCACAGATACGCAGTATTTT

clone size: -
J gene: TRBJ1-5
D gene: -
V gene: TRBV2
CDR3 protein: CASSETRGNQPQHF
CDR3 DNA: TGTGCCAGCAGTGAAACCAGAGGGAATCAGCCCCAGCATTTT

clone size: -
J gene: TRBJ2-5
D gene: TRBD2
V gene: TRBV19
CDR3 protein: CASTPGTSGRGTQYF
CDR3 DNA: TGTGCCAGTACCCCCGGGACTAGCGGTAGGGGGACCCAGTACTTC

clone size: -
J gene: TRBJ1-6
D gene: -
V gene: TRBV5-5
CDR3 protein: CASSLEGAANSPLHF
CDR3 DNA: TGTGCCAGCAGCTTGGAAGGGGCGGCAAATTCACCCCTCCACTTT

clone size: -
J gene: TRBJ2-1
D gene: -
V gene: TRBV24-1
CDR3 protein: CATSPGFNEQFF
CDR3 DNA: TGTGCCACCAGCCCGGGGTTTAATGAGCAGTTCTTC

clone size: -
J gene: TRBJ1-1
D gene: TRBD1
V gene: TRBV19
CDR3 protein: CASRDRGRGTEAFF
CDR3 DNA: TGTGCCAGTAGGGACAGGGGGCGAGGCACTGAAGCTTTCTTT

clone size: -
J gene: TRBJ2-7
D gene: -
V gene: TRBV6-1
CDR3 protein: CASSEGVGAFVFYEQYF
CDR3 DNA: TGTGCCAGCAGTGAAGGGGTTGGGGCTTTTGTCTTCTACGAGCAGTACTTC

clone size: -
J gene: TRBJ1-6
D gene: TRBD1
V gene: TRBV11-2
CDR3 protein: CASSLHSGGDSPLHF
CDR3 DNA: TGTGCCAGCAGCTTACATTCAGGGGGCGATTCACCCCTCCACTTT

clone size: once
J gene: TRBJ1-5
D gene: TRBD1
V gene: TRBV6-1
CDR3 protein: CASSEQGDQPQHF
CDR3 DNA: TGTGCCAGCAGTGAACAGGGGGATCAGCCCCAGCATTTT

clone size: -
J gene: TRBJ1-1
D gene: -
V gene: TRBV4-1
CDR3 protein: CASSPDSRMKEFF
CDR3 DNA: TGCGCCAGCAGCCCGGACAGTAGAATGAAAGAATTCTTT

clone size: -
J gene: TRBJ1-6
D gene: -
V gene: TRBV11-2
CDR3 protein: CASSLRTIPNSPLHF
CDR3 DNA: TGTGCCAGCAGCTTACGGACAATCCCTAATTCACCCCTCCACTTT

clone size: -
J gene: TRBJ2-2
D gene: TRBD1
V gene: TRBV6-5
CDR3 protein: CASSRTGDTGELFF
CDR3 DNA: TGTGCCAGCAGTCGGACAGGGGACACCGGGGAGCTGTTTTTT

clone size: -
J gene: TRBJ1-1
D gene: -
V gene: TRBV6-2/TRBV6-3
CDR3 protein: CASSYSHRRGVNTEAFF
CDR3 DNA: TGTGCCAGCAGTTACTCGCACCGCCGAGGCGTGAACACTGAAGCTTTCTTT

clone size: few
J gene: TRBJ1-2
D gene: -
V gene: TRBV11-2
CDR3 protein: CASSPVGGPTGGYTF
CDR3 DNA: TGTGCCAGCAGCCCCGTCGGGGGGCCGACCGGTGGCTACACCTTC

clone size: -
J gene: TRBJ1-1
D gene: TRBD1
V gene: TRBV7-6
CDR3 protein: CASSLGTGLAGPTEAFF
CDR3 DNA: TGTGCCAGCAGCTTAGGGACAGGACTAGCAGGGCCGACTGAAGCTTTCTTT

clone size: -
J gene: TRBJ1-5
D gene: -
V gene: TRBV28
CDR3 protein: CASSLGGGRNQPQHF
CDR3 DNA: TGTGCCAGCAGTTTAGGGGGGGGCCGCAATCAGCCCCAGCATTTT

clone size: once
J gene: TRBJ1-2
D gene: -
V gene: TRBV6-2/TRBV6-3
CDR3 protein: CASSLRGDFYGYTF
CDR3 DNA: TGTGCCAGCAGTCTACGAGGAGACTTCTATGGCTACACCTTC

clone size: once
J gene: TRBJ1-2
D gene: TRBD1
V gene: TRBV30
CDR3 protein: CAWSWTGVQRYGYTF
CDR3 DNA: TGTGCCTGGAGTTGGACAGGGGTACAGAGGTATGGCTACACCTTC

clone size: -
J gene: TRBJ1-3
D gene: TRBD1
V gene: TRBV7-2
CDR3 protein: CASRKDRGRENTIYF
CDR3 DNA: TGTGCCAGCAGGAAGGACAGGGGGCGGGAAAACACCATATATTTT

clone size: -
J gene: TRBJ1-1
D gene: -
V gene: TRBV11-3
CDR3 protein: CASSLHQNTEAFF
CDR3 DNA: TGTGCCAGCAGCTTACATCAGAACACTGAAGCTTTCTTT

clone size: -
J gene: TRBJ1-4
D gene: -
V gene: TRBV4-3
CDR3 protein: CASSQAGVPNEKLFF
CDR3 DNA: TGCGCCAGCAGCCAAGCAGGGGTGCCTAATGAAAAACTGTTTTTT

clone size: once
J gene: TRBJ1-5
D gene: TRBD1
V gene: TRBV10-3
CDR3 protein: CAISEGQGNQPQHF
CDR3 DNA: TGTGCCATCAGTGAGGGACAGGGCAATCAGCCCCAGCATTTT

clone size: -
J gene: TRBJ2-5
D gene: -
V gene: TRBV7-9
CDR3 protein: CASSLLGTPQETQYF
CDR3 DNA: TGTGCCAGCAGCTTATTGGGGACTCCCCAAGAGACCCAGTACTTC

clone size: -
J gene: TRBJ1-4
D gene: TRBD1
V gene: TRBV30
CDR3 protein: CAWSVTGDLGEKLFF
CDR3 DNA: TGTGCCTGGAGTGTTACAGGGGACCTCGGTGAAAAACTGTTTTTT

clone size: -
J gene: TRBJ2-5
D gene: -
V gene: TRBV5-4
CDR3 protein: CASSRTTETQYF
CDR3 DNA: TGTGCCAGCAGCCGGACAACAGAGACCCAGTACTTC